The table lists the clone carrying this TCR beta chain with a few counts. These data come from a study of blood T cell repertoires in COVID-19. Background on the study: Donors in Cohort 3 counted as recovered after two negative PCRs, clearance, or symptom resolution.

The CDR3 loop spans 15 amino acids. Using immunoSEQ multiplex PCR, the repertoire was profiled, and TCRdb retains in-frame clones only, with some absent. The sample lists under 200,000 clones; 70% to 85% were seen once. Sequencing was done on a sample of PBMCs or T cells enriched from blood (not recorded which). This chain links TRBV21-1 with TRBJ1-5; the D call of TRBD1 is as the table states it, not checked on the DNA. TRBV21-1 is recorded as a pseudogene. The origin of this receptor is a woman in her seventies in a cohort exposed to, infected with or recovered from COVID-19 (not recorded which). CDR3 sequence reads: CASSRDRIANQPQHF. The CDR3 DNA follows: TGTGCCAGCAGTCGGGACAGGATCGCCAATCAGCCCCAGCATTTT.